Shown below are 9 T cell receptor beta chains from a single sample sequenced in a study of vaccination effects on CD4 cells after COVID-19. Before any sequencing was done, the ViraFEST assay used viral peptide pools to expand antigen-specific CD4+ T cells. A 10-day culture period preceded the isolation of CD4+ T cells. None of these healthy vaccinees had been infected with SARS-CoV-2 before vaccination. Which antigens these TCRs recognize remains unknown. The table came from immunoSEQ multiplex PCR; TCRdb's copy has only in-frame clones and leaves some out. The sample has about 65,000 clones, around 77% seen once. The material was CD4+ T cells from PBMCs cultured with HCoV-NL63 spike peptides, obtained before COVID-19 vaccination. These receptors all come from a human donor who received a COVID-19 vaccine.

This rearrangement joins TRBV7-7 to TRBJ2-5; 8 nucleotides line up with TRBD1. The CDR3 contains 14 residues. Germline V gene data show CDR1 as SSHAT and CDR2 as FNYEAQ (reference sequence). Losses at the gene ends were 4 bases for V and 5 bases for J; bases not matched to a gene: 6. The CDR3 loop is CASSSTGEMETQYF. CDR3 sequence (DNA): TGTGCCAGCAGCTCGACAGGGGAGATGGAGACCCAGTACTTC.

J is TRBJ2-3 and V is TRBV5-1; D gene unclear. Deletions cut 3 bases from V and 2 bases from J, with 13 bases between. Germline assignment: CDR1 SGHRS and CDR2 YFSETQ. The CDR3 runs to 15 residues. The CDR3 protein is CASSSQEPHTDTQYF. CDR3 nucleotides: TGCGCCAGCAGCTCTCAGGAACCCCACACAGATACGCAGTATTTT.

The chain couples TRBV6-5 to TRBJ2-3, with D hard to call. The CDR3 is 11 residues long. CDR1 is MNHEY and CDR2 is SVGAGI in the germline V gene. Trimming pared 2 bases from V and 10 bases from J, leaving 7 bases between. CDR3 coding DNA: TGTGCCAGCAGTTACAATGGTGCGCAGTATTTT. It codes for CASSYNGAQYF.

Only a few counts were recorded for this clone. The rearrangement uses TRBV7-9 and TRBJ1-2; D is unresolved. V gave up 3 bases and J gave up 5 bases, with 7 bases separating them. The CDR3 is made up of 12 amino acids. Per the germline V gene, CDR1 is SEHNR and CDR2 is FQNEAQ (reference sequence). CDR3 loop: CASSLGIYGYTF. For the CDR3, the DNA is TGTGCCAGCAGCTTGGGTATATATGGCTACACCTTC.

The chain joins TRBV7-2 to TRBJ2-6; D is undetermined. Germline CDR1 reads SGHTA; CDR2 reads FQGNSA. The CDR3 has 19 residues. The V gene lost 5 bases and the J gene lost 1 base, with 21 bases spanning the gap. For the CDR3, the DNA is TGTGCCAGCAGCCCGAGAGGTTCGGACGGTAGATCTGGGGCCAACGTCCTGACTTTC. Amino acid sequence: CASSPRGSDGRSGANVLTF.

The chain uses TRBV5-4 and TRBJ2-5; TRBD1 matches 9 bases. Germline V gene lookup returns CDR1 SGHNT and CDR2 YYREEE (reference sequence). The CDR3 runs 13 residues. Germline trimming cut 1 base from V and 7 bases from J; bases unmatched to any gene: 2. The CDR3 loop is CASSLSDRGTQYF. The CDR3 nucleotides read TGTGCCAGCAGCTTGTCGGACAGGGGGACCCAGTACTTC.

The chain employs TRBV9 and TRBJ1-5; D call uncertain. Trimming took off 4 bases at V and 2 bases at J, with 7 bases between the two ends. The CDR3 contains 13 residues. The germline V gene has CDR1 SGDLS and CDR2 YYNGEE. In nucleotides, the CDR3 is TGTGCCAGCAGCATCAATGGCAATCAGCCCCAGCATTTT. Residues: CASSINGNQPQHF.

J is TRBJ2-4 and V is TRBV18; unclear D gene. Germline CDR1 is KGHSH and CDR2 is LQKENI. The CDR3 contains 15 residues. Trimming left V 3 bases short and J 0 bases short, with 9 bases between. CDR3 sequence reads: CASSPDGVAKNIQYF. The CDR3 DNA reads TGTGCCAGCTCACCCGATGGGGTAGCCAAAAACATTCAGTACTTC.

The chain combines TRBV6-6 with TRBJ2-1; 12 nucleotides line up with TRBD2. Germline assignment: CDR1 MNHNY and CDR2 SVGAGI (reference sequence). CDR3 length: 17 amino acids. Unmatched junction bases numbered 6, after V lost 5 bases and J lost 1 base. CDR3 sequence reads: CASSPGTSGLSYNEQFF. The CDR3 nucleotides are TGTGCCAGCAGTCCAGGGACTAGCGGGCTGTCCTACAATGAGCAGTTCTTC.